Below are 4 T cell receptor beta chains sequenced from a single sample in a study of T cells in Graves' hyperthyroidism and ophthalmopathy. Template material for amplifying TCR beta CDR3 regions consisted of RNA transcripts. Researchers ran a first-round RT-PCR on the TCR CDR3 using the HTBI primer set. TCRdb re-derived calls from the multiplex PCR reads in MiXCR, one entry per CDR3 protein. The sample holds about 330,000 distinct CDR3 sequences, around 13% seen once. Sequencing used blood. The receptors originated from a middle-aged woman with Graves' ophthalmopathy.

This clonotype has ten or more counts. The chain joins TRBV7-8 to TRBJ2-3; the match to TRBD2 covers 13 bases. The CDR3 has 18 amino acids. The germline CDR1 and CDR2 sequences are SGHVS and FQNEAQ. V shed 4 bases and J 7 bases; nucleotides not matched to a gene: 14. The CDR3 DNA reads TGTGCCAGCAGCTCCGACCCAAGGACTAGCGGGAGCCGGTATACGCAGTATTTT. Protein sequence: CASSSDPRTSGSRYTQYF. Full variable domain (outside the CDR3, taken from reference TRBV7-8 and TRBJ2-3): GAGVSQSPRYKVAKRGQDVALRCDPISGHVSLFWYQQALGQGPEFLTYFQNEAQLDKSGLPSDRFFAERPEGSVSTLKIQRTQQEDSAVYLCASSSDPRTSGSRYTQYFGPGTRLTVL.

This clonotype has at least ten counts. The chain carries TRBV10-2 and TRBJ1-1, with D tentatively TRBD1 (5 bases). V was pared by 2 bases and J by 1 base, with 11 bases between. Germline CDR1 is WSHSY and CDR2 is SAAADI. The CDR3 totals 15 residues. The CDR3: CASSETGVENTEAFF. CDR3 coding DNA: TGCGCCAGCAGTGAGACGGGGGTGGAGAACACTGAAGCTTTCTTT.

J is TRBJ1-2 and V is TRBV6-8, with D unclear. Germline CDR1 reads MNHGY; CDR2 reads SAAAGT. V lost 5 bases and J 1 base, leaving 8 bases between the germline ends. This CDR3 comprises 13 residues. The CDR3 DNA follows: TGTGCCAGCAGTGGAGTCGGTAACTATGGCTACACCTTC. This sequence encodes CASSGVGNYGYTF.

In its sample, this clonotype was seen many times. The chain couples TRBV5-1 to TRBJ1-5; TRBD1 is a possible D gene (5 bases). V lost 4 bases and J 7 bases, leaving 15 bases between the germline ends. Germline loops: CDR1 SGHRS, CDR2 YFSETQ. This CDR3 is 14 amino acids long. The CDR3 is CASSPGTTGQPQHF. The CDR3 coding sequence is TGCGCCAGCAGCCCGGGGACCACGGGACAGCCCCAGCATTTT.